This is a list of T cell receptor beta chains from one sample in a study of cytomegalovirus exposure and HLA in healthy donors. Profiling relied on immunoSEQ multiplex PCR, and the TCRdb table lists in-frame clones only, not all of them. The sample lists 100,000 to 150,000 clones; around 78% were seen once. Material for sequencing was PBMCs. The receptors shown here come from a woman aged 18 to 35 in good health and CMV-seronegative. The CDR3 runs from the conserved cysteine through the conserved F or W. The D gene is left open where the match is weak. Clone size is stated in some rows and not others, as once, few, many or a class when expanded.

size,V,J,D,DNA,CDR3
NA,TRBV7-8,TRBJ1-5,TRBD1,TGTGCCAGCAGCTTAGGGACAGGGGCTAGCAATCAGCCCCAGCATTTT,CASSLGTGASNQPQHF
few,TRBV6-1,TRBJ2-7,TRBD2,TGTGCCAGCAGTGGTGCTAGCGGGAGTAGGGAGCAGTACTTC,CASSGASGSREQYF
NA,TRBV27,TRBJ2-1,NA,TGTGCCAGCACCGGTGGGGGGGGCACTTACAATGAGCAGTTCTTC,CASTGGGGTYNEQFF
NA,TRBV15,TRBJ2-1,NA,TGTGCCACAAGGGCCCGGGACTTCCTCTACAATGAGCAGTTCTTC,CATRARDFLYNEQFF
NA,TRBV29-1,TRBJ2-5,NA,TGCAGCGTTGAAGATCAGGGCGAGACCCAGTACTTC,CSVEDQGETQYF
NA,TRBV27,TRBJ1-2,NA,TGTGCCAGCAGTTTCAATAGCGGCTATGGCTACACCTTC,CASSFNSGYGYTF
NA,TRBV7-9,TRBJ2-1,NA,TGTGCCAGCAGCTCGTCCAATGAGCAGTTCTTC,CASSSSNEQFF
NA,TRBV2,TRBJ2-7,TRBD1,TGTGCCAGCAGCTACGGGGACAGGAACTCGTGGTACGAGCAGTACTTC,CASSYGDRNSWYEQYF
NA,TRBV11-3,TRBJ2-3,TRBD1,TGTGCCAGCAGCTCACAGGGGGCCCCAGATACGCAGTATTTT,CASSSQGAPDTQYF
NA,TRBV5-1,TRBJ1-1,NA,TGCGCCAGCAGCTTGGAGCTAGGGGGTGCTGAAGCTTTCTTT,CASSLELGGAEAFF
NA,TRBV7-9,TRBJ2-1,TRBD2,TGTGCCAGCAGCTCTAGCGGCTCCTACAATGAGCAGTTCTTC,CASSSSGSYNEQFF
NA,TRBV4-1,TRBJ2-1,NA,TGCGCCAGCACCCGGGGTGGGCAGAGGTCCTACAATGAGCAGTTCTTC,CASTRGGQRSYNEQFF
NA,TRBV5-4,TRBJ2-7,TRBD1,TGTGCCAGCAGCCCTGCCGGGACAGGGGGCGGTTACTACGAGCAGTACTTC,CASSPAGTGGGYYEQYF
once,TRBV5-4,TRBJ2-2,TRBD2,TGTGCCAGCAGTTTAGCGGGAGGGCCGGGCGGGGAGCTGTTTTTT,CASSLAGGPGGELFF
NA,TRBV27,TRBJ2-3,NA,TGTGCCAGCAGTTTAGAGGGGACATTCCCTAGCACAGATACGCAGTATTTT,CASSLEGTFPSTDTQYF
NA,TRBV2,TRBJ1-2,NA,TGTGCCAGCAGTGAAACTCGGGGCGGGGCAGGCTACACCTTC,CASSETRGGAGYTF
NA,TRBV15,TRBJ2-6,NA,TGTGCCACCTACTCTGGGGCCAACGTCCTGACTTTC,CATYSGANVLTF
NA,TRBV15,TRBJ1-2,TRBD1,TGTGCCACCAGCAGAGATCGTTCGGTCCAGGGGGGATATAGCTACACCTTC,CATSRDRSVQGGYSYTF
once,TRBV5-4,TRBJ1-1,TRBD1,TGTGCCAGCAGCGATAAGGGGGCGAACACTGAAGCTTTCTTT,CASSDKGANTEAFF
NA,TRBV6-5,TRBJ1-2,TRBD1,TGTGCCAGCAGCGGGACAGGGGGATGGGATGGCTACACCTTC,CASSGTGGWDGYTF
NA,TRBV6-5,TRBJ2-7,NA,TGTGCCAGCAGAGCCGGGCCAGGGGCCTACGAGCAGTACTTC,CASRAGPGAYEQYF
NA,TRBV9,TRBJ2-3,TRBD2,TGTGCCAGCAGCGTAGGGCTAGCGGGAATCACAGATACGCAGTATTTT,CASSVGLAGITDTQYF
NA,TRBV4-1,TRBJ1-2,TRBD1,TGCGCCAGCAGCCAAGACCCCCGGGACAGGTATGGCTACACCTTC,CASSQDPRDRYGYTF
NA,TRBV7-2,TRBJ2-1,NA,TGTGCCAGCAGCCCCCAACTCGGGACTCCCCGGCAGCAGTTCTTC,CASSPQLGTPRQQFF
NA,TRBV2,TRBJ1-1,NA,TGTGCCAGCGGCAGGAACACTGAAGCTTTCTTT,CASGRNTEAFF
few,TRBV7-9,TRBJ2-1,TRBD1,TGTGCCAGCAGCTTCCAGGGGGAGCTGCAGTTCTTC,CASSFQGELQFF
NA,TRBV5-1,TRBJ2-7,NA,TGCGCCAGCAGCCCGGACAGCCCTATCTACGAGCAGTACTTC,CASSPDSPIYEQYF
NA,TRBV29-1,TRBJ2-2,TRBD2,TGCAGCGTTCGCCTACTGAAAAGAGGGACTAGCGGGTCCGGGGCCGGGGAGCTGTTTTTT,CSVRLLKRGTSGSGAGELFF
NA,TRBV5-1,TRBJ2-1,TRBD2,TGCGCCAGCAGCTCTCTAGCGGACACGTCCGCGGATGAGCAGTTCTTC,CASSSLADTSADEQFF
NA,TRBV29-1,TRBJ2-4,NA,TGCAGCGTCGCGGCGGCCGGAGCCAAAAACATTCAGTACTTC,CSVAAAGAKNIQYF
once,TRBV5-1,TRBJ2-1,TRBD2,TGCGCCAGCAGCTCGGGACTAGCGGGAGTGGATGAGCAGTTCTTC,CASSSGLAGVDEQFF
NA,TRBV29-1,TRBJ1-1,NA,TGCAGCGTTGAAGTGGGGCAGGGGCTCGCTGAAGCTTTCTTT,CSVEVGQGLAEAFF
NA,TRBV19,TRBJ1-2,TRBD1,TGTGCCAGTATTCCGACAGGGGGCCTTGGCTACACCTTC,CASIPTGGLGYTF
NA,TRBV6-5,TRBJ2-1,TRBD2,TGTGCCAGCAGTTCCGCGGGAGGGCCACGGGAGCAGTTCTTC,CASSSAGGPREQFF
NA,TRBV27,TRBJ1-1,NA,TGTGCCAGCAGTGCAGGGATGAACACTGAAGCTTTCTTT,CASSAGMNTEAFF
NA,TRBV29-1,TRBJ1-2,TRBD1,TGCAGCGTTGAGAAATCAGGGGGCGGCTACACCTTC,CSVEKSGGGYTF
few,TRBV19,TRBJ2-1,NA,TGTGCCAGTAGTATAGTCCAGGGTTCCTACAATGAGCAGTTCTTC,CASSIVQGSYNEQFF
NA,TRBV10-3,TRBJ1-1,TRBD1,TGTGCCATCAGCCTTCACAGGGGATCGAACACTGAAGCTTTCTTT,CAISLHRGSNTEAFF
NA,TRBV7-8,TRBJ1-4,NA,TGTGCCAGCAGCTTAGTATATCAGGGGATTAATGAAAAACTGTTTTTT,CASSLVYQGINEKLFF
once,TRBV5-4,TRBJ1-3,NA,TGTGCCAGCAGCTTGGATGCGACGGGGAACACCATATATTTT,CASSLDATGNTIYF
NA,TRBV18,TRBJ2-3,NA,TGTGCCAGCTCACCGGGGGGACTTAGCACAGATACGCAGTATTTT,CASSPGGLSTDTQYF
NA,TRBV6-1,TRBJ1-5,NA,TGTGCCAGCAACGGCGGTAGCAATCAGCCCCAGCATTTT,CASNGGSNQPQHF
NA,TRBV7-9,TRBJ1-2,NA,TGTGCCAGCAGCCCTGGGGGGGGCTTTGGCTACACCTTC,CASSPGGGFGYTF
NA,TRBV29-1,TRBJ1-1,NA,TGCAGCGTGTCCCTAGGCGCGAACACTGAAGCTTTCTTT,CSVSLGANTEAFF
NA,TRBV6-5,TRBJ2-7,TRBD1,TGTGCCAGCAGTCCAGGGGGATTCGACGAGCAGTACTTC,CASSPGGFDEQYF
NA,TRBV11-2,TRBJ1-1,NA,TGTGCCAGCAGCTTAGATTCAGATTTCAACACTGAAGCTTTCTTT,CASSLDSDFNTEAFF
once,TRBV19,TRBJ1-3,NA,TGTGCCAGTAGTATACGGGACACCTCCTCTGGAAACACCATATATTTT,CASSIRDTSSGNTIYF
NA,TRBV7-9,TRBJ2-1,NA,TGTGCCAGCGTTCGTGAGAGAGAGCAGTTCTTC,CASVREREQFF
few,TRBV29-1,TRBJ1-2,TRBD1,TGCAGCGTTGACCGGACAGGGGAAAACTATGGCTACACCTTC,CSVDRTGENYGYTF
NA,TRBV19,TRBJ1-4,TRBD1,TGTGCCAGTAAGGCCAGGGGGGTGGCTAATGAAAAACTGTTTTTT,CASKARGVANEKLFF
NA,TRBV14,TRBJ2-1,NA,TGTGCCAGCAGCCTTGGACTGTTGTCCTACAATGAGCAGTTCTTC,CASSLGLLSYNEQFF
NA,TRBV6-1,TRBJ2-3,TRBD2,TGTGCCAGCAGTGATGGGGGCGGGAGGGCCATAGATACGCAGTATTTT,CASSDGGGRAIDTQYF
NA,TRBV6-5,TRBJ2-2,NA,TGTGCCAGCAGAGCAGCGGTTACCGGGGAGCTGTTTTTT,CASRAAVTGELFF
NA,TRBV29-1,TRBJ2-5,NA,TGCAGCGTTGTCGCAGGGGGGCCTTGGGAGACCCAGTACTTC,CSVVAGGPWETQYF